The next 18 T cell receptor beta chains were all read from a single sample in a study of CD8 T cells in Susac syndrome. The authors reverse transcribed roughly 0.5 to 1 ug RNA with random hexamers. TCRdb reprocessed the immunoSEQ multiplex PCR reads via MiXCR and lists one record per CDR3 protein. The table lists about 140,000 distinct CDR3 sequences, roughly 94% of them singletons, with about 0.18% in the top ten. The specimen was CD8+ T cells from PBMCs. These receptors originate from a human donor with Susac syndrome.

The chain recombines TRBV7-9 with TRBJ1-1, with 8 bases identical to TRBD1. There are 15 residues in the CDR3. Unmatched junction bases numbered 9, after V lost 3 bases and J lost 6 bases. Germline V gene lookup returns CDR1 SEHNR and CDR2 FQNEAQ (reference sequence). CDR3 loop: CASSLAQGARAEAFF. CDR3 DNA: TGTGCCAGCAGCTTGGCTCAGGGGGCGCGGGCTGAAGCTTTCTTT. The entire variable domain, with the rest obtained from reference TRBV7-9 and TRBJ1-1, is as follows: DTGVSQNPRHKITKRGQNVTFRCDPISEHNRLYWYRQTLGQGPEFLTYFQNEAQLEKSRLLSDRFSAERPKGSFSTLEIQRTEQGDSAMYLCASSLAQGARAEAFFGQGTRLTVV.

Here the CDR3 DNA reads TGTGCCACCAGCAGAGACGTGGGGGAGGGGGACAGCGAGCAGTACTTC. Encoded protein: CATSRDVGEGDSEQYF. The genes are TRBV15 and TRBJ2-7; D is perhaps TRBD1 or TRBD2 (7 bases each). The CDR3 loop spans 16 amino acids. V gave up 0 bases and J gave up 6 bases, with 18 bases separating them. Looked up from germline, CDR1 is LNHNV and CDR2 is YYDKDF (reference sequence). The complete variable domain, with remaining parts taken from reference TRBV15 and TRBJ2-7, reads DAMVIQNPRYQVTQFGKPVTLSCSQTLNHNVMYWYQQKSSQAPKLLFHYYDKDFNNEADTPDNFQSRRPNTSFCFLDIRSPGLGDTAMYLCATSRDVGEGDSEQYFGPGTRLTVT.

The chain uses TRBV6-1 and TRBJ2-7, with D hard to call. The germline V and J ends were trimmed by 3 bases and 5 bases, with 11 bases remaining between them. This CDR3 has 13 amino acids. Germline-derived CDR1 and CDR2 are MNHNS and SASEGT. CDR3 bases: TGTGCCAGCAGTGACCGGCCGTTACACGAGCAGTACTTC. This sequence encodes CASSDRPLHEQYF.

The table lists this clonotype with a count of one. J is TRBJ1-1 and V is TRBV29-1; D perhaps matches TRBD1 (5 bases). Looked up from germline, CDR1 is SQVTM and CDR2 is ANQGSEA. This CDR3 region has 11 residues. V shed 8 bases and J shed 1 base, with 8 bases lying between them. CDR3 in amino acids: CSSGENTEAFF. Here the CDR3 DNA reads TGCAGCTCGGGGGAGAACACTGAAGCTTTCTTT.

The chain combines TRBV3-1 with TRBJ2-2, with TRBD1 matching over 8 bases. V lost 3 bases, J lost 1 base, and 4 bases stayed unmatched. Per germline, CDR1 LGHDT and CDR2 YNNKEL (reference sequence). The CDR3 spans 16 residues. This CDR3 is CASSHGDRGNTGELFF. The CDR3 DNA follows: TGTGCCAGCAGCCACGGTGACAGGGGGAACACCGGGGAGCTGTTTTTT.

V gene TRBV11-2 combines with J gene TRBJ2-5; TRBD1 aligns across 8 bases. CDR1 SGHAT and CDR2 FQNNGV come from the germline V gene. The CDR3 runs 16 residues. V was clipped by 5 bases and J by 2 bases; unmatched bases: 10. The DNA of the CDR3 is TGTGCCAGCAGCACCCAGGACAGGGTTCTTCAAGAGACCCAGTACTTC. It specifies CASSTQDRVLQETQYF. Variable domain in full (rest from reference TRBV11-2 and TRBJ2-5): EAGVAQSPRYKIIEKRQSVAFWCNPISGHATLYWYQQILGQGPKLLIQFQNNGVVDDSQLPKDRFSAERLKGVDSTLKIQPAKLEDSAVYLCASSTQDRVLQETQYFGPGTRLLVL.

This chain connects TRBV6-5 to TRBJ2-5, with no clear D. This CDR3 is built from 13 residues. Germline-derived CDR1 and CDR2 are MNHEY and SVGAGI. Trimming shortened V by 2 bases and J by 2 bases, and 6 bases separated the two germline ends. The CDR3 bases are TGTGCCAGCAGTTACCATGCTCAAGAGACCCAGTACTTC. Its translation is CASSYHAQETQYF.

The chain couples TRBV27 to TRBJ2-7; 7 nucleotides agree with TRBD1. The CDR3 covers 15 residues. J was trimmed by 0 bases and V by 3 bases; bases with no gene match: 5. Per germline, CDR1 MNHEY and CDR2 SMNVEV (reference sequence). CDR3 region: CASSFGTDFSYEQYF. CDR3 nucleotide sequence: TGTGCCAGCAGTTTTGGGACAGACTTCTCCTACGAGCAGTACTTC.

The J gene is TRBJ1-5, the V gene TRBV30; TRBD1 is a possible D gene (5 bases). There are 18 residues in the CDR3. The germline gives CDR1 GTSNPN, CDR2 SVGIG (reference sequence). The ends were cut back, 2 bases at V and 4 bases at J, with 24 bases in the middle. The CDR3 nucleotides read TGTGCCTGGAGTCCCAACCGGGCGGGGGAATCCGTAAATCAGCCCCAGCATTTT. Translating gives CAWSPNRAGESVNQPQHF.

This clonotype was counted once. This chain links TRBV11-2 with TRBJ2-5; no reliable D call. Looked up from germline, CDR1 is SGHAT and CDR2 is FQNNGV. CDR3 length: 16 amino acids. The V end was cut by 4 bases, the J end by 5 bases, with 20 bases between. The CDR3 region is CASSSVDFPLSETQYF. Here the CDR3 DNA reads TGTGCCAGCAGCTCGGTGGATTTCCCTCTCTCGGAGACCCAGTACTTC.

The chain carries TRBV6-5 and TRBJ2-7; 7 bases match TRBD2. V was pared by 2 bases and J by 5 bases, with 6 bases of the junction left unmatched. CDR1 and CDR2 (germline): MNHEY, SVGAGI. The CDR3 length is 14 residues. The CDR3 DNA sequence: TGTGCCAGCAGTTACGCCTTCCGGGGGGACGAGCAGTACTTC. Encoded protein: CASSYAFRGDEQYF.

This rearrangement joins TRBV25-1 to TRBJ1-1; D call uncertain. Looked up from germline, CDR1 is MGHDK and CDR2 is SYGVNS. The CDR3 consists of 11 residues. The V and J ends lost 4 bases and 3 bases respectively, with 3 bases between them. CDR3 nucleotide sequence: TGTGCCAGCAGTGCTTACACTGAAGCTTTCTTT. Protein sequence: CASSAYTEAFF.

The chain carries TRBV5-1 and TRBJ2-2, with D hard to call. This CDR3 contains 13 residues. Germline CDR1 is SGHRS and CDR2 is YFSETQ. Trimming took off 3 bases at V and 1 base at J, with 4 bases between the two ends. CDR3 DNA: TGCGCCAGCAGCTCGAAGAACACCGGGGAGCTGTTTTTT. It is translated as CASSSKNTGELFF.

CDR3 sequence (DNA): TGTGCCAGCAGTGCCGGACTAGCGGGAGGGATTCCCACAGATACGCAGTATTTT. Protein product: CASSAGLAGGIPTDTQYF. The V gene is TRBV12-3 or TRBV12-4, the J gene TRBJ2-3; 15 bases match TRBD2. This CDR3 is built from 18 residues. The trim removed 5 bases at V and 2 bases at J, leaving 8 bases unmatched.

This clonotype is a singleton in its sample. The V gene is TRBV29-1, the J gene TRBJ1-2; TRBD1 matches at 7 bases. The CDR3 runs to 15 residues. V was clipped by 6 bases and J by 3 bases; unmatched bases: 13. Germline V lookup: CDR1 SQVTM, CDR2 ANQGSEA. DNA for the CDR3: TGCAGCGTGGATGAAGAGGGAGGGGGCGACTATGGCTACACCTTC. Translating it yields CSVDEEGGGDYGYTF.

The genes are TRBV10-3 and TRBJ2-1; 9 positions match TRBD2. CDR1 is ENHRY and CDR2 is SYGVKD in the germline V gene. The CDR3 runs 16 residues. With V trimmed by 0 bases and J by 4 bases, 4 bases remained unmatched. The chain's CDR3 is CAISESRAGGYNEQFF. The CDR3 region has the DNA TGTGCCATCAGTGAGTCGAGGGCGGGAGGGTACAATGAGCAGTTCTTC.

The CDR3 region has the DNA TGCAGCGTCGCCGGAGCCAATGAGCAGTTCTTC. This sequence encodes CSVAGANEQFF. The gene calls are TRBV29-1 and TRBJ2-1; no firm D call. There are 11 residues in the CDR3. Germline V gene lookup returns CDR1 SQVTM and CDR2 ANQGSEA. V was trimmed by 6 bases and J by 6 bases, leaving 9 bases between them.

The gene calls are TRBV13 and TRBJ1-5; D unclear. Trimming removed 5 bases at V and 6 bases at J, with 11 bases between. This CDR3 is 13 amino acids long. Germline CDR1 and CDR2: PRHDT and FYEKMQ (reference sequence). This chain's CDR3 is CASSPRKVQPQHF. As DNA, the CDR3 is TGTGCCAGCAGCCCCCGCAAAGTTCAGCCCCAGCATTTT.